This T cell receptor (beta chain) was identified in a study of patients and donors after allogeneic stem cell transplantation. V lost 2 bases to trimming and J lost 11 bases, with 16 bases between them. CDR3 length: 13 residues. Germline assignment: CDR1 DFQATT and CDR2 SNEGSKA (reference sequence). One entry per CDR3 protein, called by TCRdb with MiXCR from the RT-PCR reads. The data hold more than 850,000 distinct CDR3 sequences, with approximately 19% observed a single time. The sequenced sample was blood, either unsorted or a sorted T cell fraction (not recorded which). J is TRBJ1-5 and V is TRBV20-1; unclear D gene. The sequence was obtained from a human donor who was either an allogeneic HSCT recipient or a stem cell or donor lymphocyte infusion donor (not recorded which). It is not recorded whose cells these are; they may come from a transplant donor. The CDR3 DNA reads as TGCAGTGCTAGAAAGGTCCTACACACGGCCCAGCATTTT. Amino acids: CSARKVLHTAQHF.